This T cell receptor (beta chain) was found in a study of identical twins listed by TCRdb under 2016. Describing the broader study: To test whether fetal clonotypes persist, this study deep-sequenced TCR alpha and beta repertoires from monozygotic twins, from unrelated adults of various ages, and from cord blood. To rule out contamination, replicate twin experiments were performed at different times with different library preparation protocols.

Library preparation employed 5' RACE. This sample was sequenced with an Illumina HiSeq 2000. A universal primer binding site was introduced by template switching, and a unique molecular identifier was present in the final cDNA, enabling accurate counting of TCR cDNA molecules. Specific primers in the conserved constant-segment region were used to synthesize first-strand cDNA for TCR alpha and beta chains. To control for contamination, each cDNA library was double barcoded with a SMART-Mk sample barcode plus Illumina barcodes. TruSeq adapter sequences along with Illumina sample barcodes were introduced in two successive PCR steps. Sequencing of the TCR alpha and beta cDNA libraries was done on the Illumina HiSeq platform using custom primers. The authors' analysis ran thus. Raw reads were processed with MiGEC to extract unique molecular identifiers, and MiXCR was used to determine CDR3 positions. For each individual, recombination models were inferred using an EM algorithm with the repgenHMM and IGoR tools. Shared clonotypes were analyzed with the tcR package in R, and sharing was normalized by the product of cloneset sizes. To study raw recombination without the effects of thymic and clonal selection, out-of-frame nonproductive sequences were analyzed. The public sequencing data were trimmed at Q25 with fastp and processed into clonotypes with MiXCR by TCRdb, which kept only in-frame beta chains. A single entry per CDR3 protein holds the most common genes and DNA from its merged rows. Clone size and V and J calls follow TCRdb, not the original study. Here the sample has hundreds of thousands of distinct CDR3 sequences; approximately 24% occur a single time. Clones ranked in the top ten supply 2.5% to 3.5% of the sample.

Broad study findings and their caveats: Invariant T cells such as MAIT and iNKT could partly confound zero-insertion analyses, although diverse VJ usage argued against such confounding for most clonotypes. Abundant cord blood beta clonotypes had fewer insertions, young adult naive repertoires showed a similar but weaker trend, and memory repertoires showed no such trend. Recombination models systematically underestimated out-of-frame TCR alpha sharing in monozygotic twins but agreed with sharing between unrelated individuals. Because the same donors could not be followed over many years, the conclusions relied on cross-sectional statistical analysis. Excess twin sharing in beta out-of-frame sequences was weaker because fewer shared sequences lowered the signal-to-noise ratio. Out-of-frame TCR alpha sequences shared between twins showed an excess of low generation-probability sequences compared with coincidental sharing between unrelated individuals.

Every donor was a healthy Caucasian. Three pairs of female monozygotic twins, all aged 18 to 29 years, were included in the twin cohort. Positive isolation kits from Invitrogen were used to isolate the CD4+ and CD8+ T cell populations. Concerning this clonotype: It lacks a known antigen. Base quality data are lacking; no much larger clone is found one base away.

The germline V gene yields MNHEY for CDR1 and SVGAGI for CDR2. Including cysteine and phenylalanine, the CDR3 has 11 amino acids. CDR3 DNA is the only sequence kept; it has 33 bases, read in frame from the first base. V drops 8 bases and J drops 3 bases, leaving 7 bases in between. These same data were also listed under a study on T cells expressing NK-cell markers. Looking at the second paper: TCR beta-chain repertoires were profiled in sorted CD3+CD56+NKG2C+, CD3+CD56+NKG2C- and CD3+CD56-NKG2C+ T-cell subsets from about 8 donors. Among the eight sequenced donors, only one was HCMV-seronegative, while the other seven were HCMV-seropositive. To restrict sorting to alphabetaTCR-expressing T cells, an anti-gammadeltaTCR antibody was added in several experiments. In several donors, the dominant CD3+CD56+NKG2C+ clonotypes ranked among the top 10 CD8+ clonotypes, making up roughly 1.0-8% of CD8+ T cells. Those dominant clonotypes were again the most abundant among CD3+CD56-NKG2C+ cells in a handful of donors, at about 25-60.1%. Whether the expanded NKG2C-expressing T cell clones were specific for HCMV antigens remained unclear. Randomly selected healthy volunteers, three men and five women, were used as the eight sequenced donors. To determine HCMV serostatus, a commercial ELISA kit was used to detect HCMV-specific IgG in serum. MIGEC was used to demultiplex reads and group reads by UMI, and MiTCR was used to assemble and quantify clonotypes. To exclude erroneous sequences, only TCR cDNA sequences supported by at least two reads were retained. The tcR package was used for downstream repertoire analysis, with clonotypes matched between fractions based on CDR3 nucleotide sequence plus V segment. VDJmatch was used to annotate antigen specificity against VDJdb, with one amino acid substitution allowed in CDR3.

The sequencing input was CD4+ T cells sorted from blood. The rearrangement joined TRBV6-5 to TRBJ1-1; a confident D gene designation cannot be given. This TCR came from a woman aged 18 to 35 in good health. The CDR3 protein is CASLYHTEAFF. The sequence in DNA is TGTGCCAGCCTCTACCACACTGAAGCTTTCTTT.